The sample holds many counts of the clone carrying this TCR beta chain. Sequencing was performed with immunoSEQ multiplex PCR; in TCRdb, only in-frame clones are kept and a portion is missing. The sample yields 250,000 to 300,000 clones, about nine tenths seen once. The sample belongs to a study of blood T cell repertoires in COVID-19. Study overall: Samples representing acute and convalescent COVID-19 were sourced from the United States, Italy and Spain.

Trimming cost V 0 bases and J 1 base; bases outside gene matches: 7. The CDR3 sequence is 17 residues long. Germline CDR1 and CDR2: SGDLS and YYNGEE. The sequenced sample consisted of peripheral blood. This sequence joins TRBV9 and TRBJ2-5, with 9 bases aligning to TRBD2. This receptor was obtained from a woman between 25 and 40 years old who had recovered from COVID-19. CDR3 coding DNA: TGTGCCAGCAGCGTAGGTGGCAGCGGGGGGTCCCAAGAGACCCAGTACTTC. Amino acid sequence: CASSVGGSGGSQETQYF.